This T cell receptor (beta chain) was sequenced for a study of blood T cell repertoires in COVID-19. Study-level information: The United States, Italy and Spain provided the acute and convalescent COVID-19 samples.

This clone was counted only a few times. V shed 3 bases and J 3 bases; nucleotides not matched to a gene: 8. The germline V gene has CDR1 SGDLS and CDR2 YYNGEE. This CDR3 has 16 residues. Allocation to cohorts depended on clinical history reported by the participants. Donors of Cohort 3 who recovered were those that had two negative PCRs, clearance, or symptom resolution. The protocol was immunoSEQ multiplex PCR, while the TCRdb copy is restricted to in-frame clones and leaves out a portion. The sample records some 340,000 clones, 80% to 90% being singletons. What was sequenced was PBMCs or T cells enriched from blood (not recorded which). This chain joins TRBV9 and TRBJ1-1; 10 bases line up with TRBD1. This TCR derives from a woman aged 30 to 39 who had recovered from COVID-19. The CDR3 reads CASSDRQGAMYTEAFF. DNA for the CDR3: TGTGCCAGCAGCGACCGACAGGGGGCCATGTACACTGAAGCTTTCTTT. The entire variable domain, with the rest obtained from reference TRBV9 and TRBJ1-1, is as follows: DSGVTQTPKHLITATGQRVTLRCSPRSGDLSVYWYQQSLDQGLQFLIQYYNGEERAKGNILERFSAQQFPDLHSELNLSSLELGDSALYFCASSDRQGAMYTEAFFGQGTRLTVV.